The 12 T cell receptor beta chains given below trace back to one sample, sequenced in a study of cytomegalovirus exposure and HLA in healthy donors. The PCR had 60 Vbeta and 13 Jbeta primers. Produced via immunoSEQ multiplex PCR; TCRdb's table is partial and in-frame only. This sample carries 100,000 to 150,000 clones, 78% of them seen once, and the ten largest clones take approximately 10%. Sequencing was carried out using PBMCs. These receptors were obtained from a man under 40 in good health and CMV-seropositive.

CDR3 loop: CASSLGSGGGYGYGYTF. The CDR3 nucleotides are TGTGCCAGCAGCTTAGGAAGTGGGGGAGGGTACGGCTATGGCTACACCTTC. This chain joins TRBV7-2 and TRBJ1-2; perhaps TRBD1 as D (5 bases). CDR1 and CDR2 (germline): SGHTA, FQGNSA. The V end lost 1 base, the J end lost 4 bases, and 19 bases lay between the germline ends. The CDR3 spans 17 residues.

Comments on this clone: A read error may account for a junction end that differs from germline. Other DNA sequences in this sample translate to the same CDR3. The chain is built from TRBV30 and TRBJ2-5; the D gene is possibly TRBD2 (5 bases). CDR1 GTSNPN and CDR2 SVGIG come from the germline V gene (reference sequence). The CDR3 length is 13 residues. CDR3: CAWRLGGKETQYF. CDR3 in DNA: TGCGCCTGGAGGCTAGGAGGAAAAGAGACCCAGTACTTC.

This chain connects TRBV9 to TRBJ2-1, with TRBD2 matching over 9 bases. The V gene end was trimmed by 0 bases and the J gene end by 8 bases; junction bases not matched to a gene: 12. The germline gives CDR1 SGDLS, CDR2 YYNGEE. CDR3 length: 17 residues. The CDR3: CASSVGYRAGGPDEQFF. CDR3 bases: TGTGCCAGCAGCGTAGGCTATCGGGCGGGAGGGCCCGATGAGCAGTTCTTC.

The chain has TRBV10-3 and TRBJ2-5; 14 positions match TRBD2. Germline V CDR1 and CDR2: ENHRY, SYGVKD. The CDR3 is 17 residues long. Unmatched junction bases numbered 5, after V lost 1 base and J lost 4 bases. Here the CDR3 DNA reads TGTGCCATCAGTGAGTATGGGACTAGCGGGAGTCCAGAGACCCAGTACTTC. This gives the protein CAISEYGTSGSPETQYF.

The rearrangement uses TRBV29-1 and TRBJ1-2; TRBD1 matches 11 bases. The junction had 10 bases not matched to a gene; V was cut back by 6 bases and J by 7 bases. The CDR3 sequence is 14 residues long. The germline CDR1 and CDR2 sequences are SQVTM and ANQGSEA. The chain's CDR3 is CSVNDGQGARGYTF. As DNA, the CDR3 is TGCAGCGTAAATGATGGACAGGGGGCCCGTGGCTACACCTTC.

The chain carries TRBV2 and TRBJ2-1; possibly TRBD1 for D (5 bases). Trimming cost V 7 bases and J 3 bases, with 10 bases left between them. The germline CDR1 and CDR2 sequences are SNHLY and FYNNEI. This CDR3 has 13 residues. The chain's CDR3 is CASNTDSYNEQFF. The CDR3 coding sequence is TGTGCCAGCAACACCGACAGCTACAATGAGCAGTTCTTC.

The rearrangement links TRBV15 to TRBJ2-5, with 11 bases aligning to TRBD2. Germline CDR1 LNHNV, CDR2 YYDKDF (reference sequence). The CDR3 is 15 residues long. The V and J ends lost 3 bases and 4 bases, in that order; junction bases with no gene match: 4. The CDR3 region has the DNA TGTGCCACCAGCAGTACTAGCGGGAGACGAGAGACCCAGTACTTC. It specifies CATSSTSGRRETQYF.

The gene calls are TRBV2 and TRBJ1-2; TRBD1 agrees at 11 bases. The length of the CDR3 is 15 residues. Per the germline V gene, CDR1 is SNHLY and CDR2 is FYNNEI. V shed 5 bases, J shed 6 bases, and the junction held 8 bases outside the gene matches. The CDR3 protein is CASSRTGGGYNGYTF. In nucleotides, the CDR3 is TGTGCCAGCAGTCGGACAGGGGGCGGATACAATGGCTACACCTTC.

This chain joins TRBV7-9 and TRBJ2-1; 7 bases are shared with TRBD2. V lost 2 bases, J lost 7 bases, and 2 bases stayed unmatched. From germline, CDR1 is SEHNR and CDR2 FQNEAQ (reference sequence). This CDR3 is 13 amino acids long. The CDR3, as DNA: TGTGCCAGCAGCTTAATTAGCGGGAATGAGCAGTTCTTC. It is translated as CASSLISGNEQFF.

V and J are TRBV4-1 and TRBJ2-5, with 12 positions matching TRBD2. V lost 0 bases, J lost 5 bases, and 4 bases stayed unmatched. CDR3 length equals 16 residues. CDR1 is MGHRA, CDR2 YSYEKL, per germline. The CDR3 region is CASSQETSGRWETQYF. The CDR3 bases are TGCGCCAGCAGCCAAGAGACTAGCGGGAGATGGGAGACCCAGTACTTC.

The chain is built from TRBV4-2 and TRBJ2-2, with 8 bases lining up with TRBD2. CDR1 is LGHNA, CDR2 YNFKEQ, per germline. J lost 4 bases, V lost 0 bases, and 1 base had no gene match. The CDR3 length is 15 residues. The CDR3 nucleotides read TGTGCCAGCAGCCAAGATCGGGGGGGCACCGGGGAGCTGTTTTTT. Encoded protein: CASSQDRGGTGELFF.

For this clone: A read error may account for a junction end that differs from germline. This chain joins TRBV18 and TRBJ2-7, with D maybe TRBD2 (5 bases). This CDR3 has 16 residues. Per the germline V gene, CDR1 is KGHSH and CDR2 is LQKENI. CDR3 amino acids: CASSPDRRPGSSEQYF. CDR3 coding DNA: TGTGCCAGCTCCCCTGACCGACGACCGGGGTCCTCCGAGCAGTACTTC.